These 18 T cell receptor beta chains originate from one sample sequenced in a study of blood T cells in healthy people across ages. A second PCR, run for roughly 7 to 12 cycles, used a sample-barcoded 5' primer plus a J-beta primer mix. MiXCR, run by TCRdb on the 5' RACE reads, gives a single entry per CDR3 protein. The sample has 700,000 to 850,000 distinct CDR3 sequences, about 55% seen once; the top ten hold about 42%. Sequencing was performed on blood. The receptors originated from a man at least 80 years old in good health.

This clonotype came up a few times. The chain combines TRBV3-1 with TRBJ2-1; TRBD2 is a possible D gene (6 bases). The V end lost 6 bases, the J end lost 15 bases, and 15 bases lay between the germline ends. The germline V gene encodes CDR1 LGHDT and CDR2 YNNKEL (reference sequence). This CDR3 spans 11 amino acids. CDR3 bases: TGTGCCAGCAGGTCCTCCGGGACTTCGTTCTTC. This gives the protein CASRSSGTSFF.

This clonotype was observed many times. This chain joins TRBV29-1 and TRBJ2-5, with D tentatively TRBD1 (5 bases). The germline V gene has CDR1 SQVTM and CDR2 ANQGSEA. The CDR3 is made up of 12 amino acids. V was cut by 5 bases and J by 5 bases, with 12 bases left in between. This CDR3 is CSVFRAAETQYF. The CDR3 region has the DNA TGCAGCGTTTTCAGGGCGGCGGAGACCCAGTACTTC.

The V and J genes are TRBV27 and TRBJ1-1, with D tentatively TRBD1 (6 bases). Trimming took 10 bases from V and 1 from J, leaving 10 bases between them. The CDR3 extends over 12 amino acids. Germline values: CDR1 MNHEY, CDR2 SMNVEV (reference sequence). The chain's CDR3 is CATRGQNTEAFF. In nucleotides, the CDR3 is TGTGCCACCAGGGGTCAGAACACTGAAGCTTTCTTT.

This clonotype was detected a few times. The chain recombines TRBV14 with TRBJ2-4, with D perhaps matching TRBD2 (6 bases). The V gene's germline CDR1 is SGHDN and CDR2 FVKESK. CDR3 length equals 13 residues. The V and J ends lost 5 bases and 8 bases respectively, with 13 bases between them. CDR3 coding DNA: TGTGCCAGCAGCAAATCGACTAGTCACATTCAGTACTTC. Protein: CASSKSTSHIQYF.

This clonotype was detected only a few times. Written as DNA, the CDR3 is TGCAGTGCTAGAGCGGCGCCTTCGGACGAGCAGTACTTC. This gives the protein CSARAAPSDEQYF. This rearrangement joins TRBV20-1 to TRBJ2-1; no definite D call. The better agreement between TRBJ2-7 and the DNA end casts doubt on the J call. Germline V gene sequence: CDR1 DFQATT, CDR2 SNEGSKA (reference sequence). The CDR3 is 13 amino acids.

This clonotype was seen a few times. This rearrangement joins TRBV5-1 to TRBJ2-7; 9 positions agree with TRBD1. CDR1 is SGHRS and CDR2 is YFSETQ in the germline V gene. Trimming cost V 4 bases and J 5 bases; bases outside gene matches: 7. CDR3 length equals 14 residues. Written as DNA, the CDR3 is TGCGCCAGCAGCGCTGGACAGGGGCCTGACGAGCAGTACTTC. This codes for CASSAGQGPDEQYF. The full variable domain, rest sourced from reference TRBV5-1 and TRBJ2-7, is KAGVTQTPRYLIKTRGQQVTLSCSPISGHRSVSWYQQTPGQGLQFLFEYFSETQRNKGNFPGRFSGRQFSNSRSEMNVSTLELGDSALYLCASSAGQGPDEQYFGPGTRLTVT.

This clonotype has only a few counts. CDR3 nucleotide sequence: TGCGCCAGCAGCTTGGACGGAAGATATCAGCCCCAGCATTTT. This codes for CASSLDGRYQPQHF. The V and J genes are TRBV5-1 and TRBJ1-5; D is uncertain. V lost 0 bases to trimming and J lost 5 bases, with 9 bases between them. CDR1 SGHRS and CDR2 YFSETQ come from the germline V gene. The CDR3 runs to 14 residues.

The chain has TRBV6-1 and TRBJ1-2; D gene uncertain. The CDR3 totals 13 residues. The ends were cut back, 2 bases at V and 4 bases at J, with 8 bases in the middle. Germline V lookup: CDR1 MNHNS, CDR2 SASEGT. The CDR3 region has the DNA TGTGCCAGCAGTGAATGGGGTGTCTATGGCTACACCTTC. Its protein is CASSEWGVYGYTF.

The J gene is TRBJ2-7, the V gene TRBV6-6, with D maybe TRBD2 (5 bases). The CDR3 is made up of 14 amino acids. V was clipped by 0 bases and J by 1 base, with 7 bases between them. Germline V gene lookup returns CDR1 MNHNY and CDR2 SVGAGI (reference sequence). The CDR3 DNA follows: TGTGCCAGCAGTTACTCCGGGGTATCCTACGAGCAGTACTTC. It codes for CASSYSGVSYEQYF.

The chain has TRBV5-6 and TRBJ1-2, with 7 nucleotides matching TRBD1. The CDR3 totals 15 residues. V gave up 3 bases and J gave up 5 bases; unmatched junction bases: 10. Germline lookup yields CDR1 SGHDT and CDR2 YYEEEE. DNA of the CDR3: TGTGCCAGCAGCTCCTTGACAGGGTTTGGGTATGGCTACACCTTC. Translated, it gives CASSSLTGFGYGYTF.

This sequence joins TRBV12-3 or TRBV12-4 and TRBJ2-5; D is uncertain. The tail of the sequence fits TRBJ2-7 better, so the J call may be wrong. The CDR3 length is 13 residues. In nucleotides, the CDR3 is TGTGCCAGCAGTGCCCGGATCCCCTACGAGCAGTACTTC. Translating it yields CASSARIPYEQYF.

V gene TRBV9 combines with J gene TRBJ2-3; D might be TRBD2 (5 bases). Looked up from germline, CDR1 is SGDLS and CDR2 is YYNGEE. The ends were cut back, 4 bases at V and 14 bases at J, with 26 bases in the middle. This CDR3 spans 15 amino acids. The CDR3 reads CASSPSSGGNRYAYF. CDR3 coding DNA: TGTGCCAGCAGCCCATCGTCTGGAGGTAACAGATACGCGTATTTT.

This clonotype has at least ten counts. The chain joins TRBV29-1 to TRBJ1-1; 7 nucleotides match TRBD1. Germline V gene lookup returns CDR1 SQVTM and CDR2 ANQGSEA. V trimming: 2 bases; J trimming: 2 bases; junction bases outside the gene matches: 17. This CDR3 comprises 18 residues. This CDR3 reads CSVEMFRTGVVPNTEAFF. CDR3 coding DNA: TGCAGCGTTGAAATGTTCCGGACAGGTGTCGTTCCCAACACTGAAGCTTTCTTT.

This clonotype has just one count. The chain has TRBV12-3 or TRBV12-4 and TRBJ2-7; 12 bases line up with TRBD2. The CDR3 is 19 residues long. Trimming took 1 base from V and 4 from J; bases not matched to a gene: 14. The CDR3 DNA reads TGTGCCAGCAGTTTAGTCCCGTTAGCTAGCGGGAGGGCCCGATACGAGCAGTACTTC. Its protein product is CASSLVPLASGRARYEQYF.

V usage is TRBV2 and J usage is TRBJ2-1; D remains ambiguous. V was clipped by 6 bases and J by 10 bases, with 7 bases between them. Germline V lookup: CDR1 SNHLY, CDR2 FYNNEI. This CDR3 contains 10 residues. Written as DNA, the CDR3 is TGTGCCAGCAGCCCGTACGAGCAGTTCTTC. It translates to CASSPYEQFF.

The V gene is TRBV24-1, the J gene TRBJ2-4; 8 nucleotides line up with TRBD1. Looked up from germline, CDR1 is KGHDR and CDR2 is SFDVKD. Trimming at V came to 5 bases and at J to 3 bases, leaving 8 bases not matched to a gene. The CDR3 runs to 16 residues. For the CDR3, the DNA is TGTGCCACCAGTGCCCGACAGGGGAAGGGCAAAAACATTCAGTACTTC. It encodes CATSARQGKGKNIQYF.

This chain uses TRBV28 with TRBJ2-7; 7 nucleotides align to TRBD1. CDR1 and CDR2 (germline): MDHEN, SYDVKM. CDR3 length: 15 residues. The V and J ends lost 5 bases and 0 bases, in that order; junction bases with no gene match: 7. CDR3 nucleotides: TGTGCCAGCAGTACGACAGGGCGGAGCTCCTACGAGCAGTACTTC. This encodes CASSTTGRSSYEQYF.

The chain has TRBV6-1 and TRBJ1-5; 9 bases match TRBD1. V lost 4 bases to trimming and J lost 0 bases; unmatched junction nucleotides: 10. The CDR3 has 18 residues. Per germline, CDR1 MNHNS and CDR2 SASEGT. The CDR3 protein is CASSGGTGSQYSNQPQHF. CDR3 DNA: TGTGCCAGCAGTGGCGGGACAGGGAGCCAGTATAGCAATCAGCCCCAGCATTTT.